This T cell receptor (beta chain) is drawn from a study of shared clonotypes between healthy human individuals. Clones were sequenced by immunoSEQ multiplex PCR, and TCRdb holds only the in-frame ones, with some missing. This table holds around 990,000 clones, roughly 77% found once. Findings of the study overall: Among four donors, around 5% of naive CD4 clonotypes were found in common. Researchers sampled blood only, noting tissue repertoires likely differ.

For this clone: Its target is not known.

This TCR was recovered from a man aged 18 to 30 in good health. Some clones in this sample may be carry-over from other donors' samples. Sequenced material: memory CD4+ T cells from PBMCs. The sample's subset: CD45RA-negative fraction.

In nucleotides, the CDR3 is TGTGCCAGCAGCCAGGGCCGGGAGACCCAGTACTTC. This codes for CASSQGRETQYF. This chain joins TRBV28 and TRBJ2-5; weak D call: TRBD1 (5 bases). This CDR3 is 12 amino acids long. V was trimmed by 6 bases and J by 5 bases, leaving 10 bases between them. From germline, CDR1 is MDHEN and CDR2 SYDVKM.